This T cell receptor (beta chain) was recorded in a study of T-cell reconstitution after alpha-beta-depleted transplantation in children. TCRbeta library preparation incorporated unique molecular identifiers. One entry per CDR3 protein, called by TCRdb with MiXCR from the PCR reads. This repertoire shows a few hundred thousand distinct CDR3 sequences, approximately 13% found once; its top ten account for 2% to 2.5%. V shed 3 bases and J 4 bases; nucleotides not matched to a gene: 7. This CDR3 comprises 16 residues. The germline CDR1 and CDR2 sequences are SGHRS and YFSETQ. Turning to this clonotype: No antigen is known for it.

Study-wide findings and caveats: It was reported that alpha-beta T cells came from several hundred expanded graft clones (about two months after transplant).

This sequence originates from a male patient younger than 18 who had a stem cell transplant for acute myeloid leukemia, so the T cells may come from the graft donor. This specimen was PBMCs, mostly from graft donor cells, taken 360 days after TCRalphabeta/CD19-depleted stem cell transplant. The genes are TRBV5-1 and TRBJ2-2; 9 positions agree with TRBD2. The CDR3 is CASSWEGLALTGELFF. CDR3 coding DNA: TGCGCCAGCAGCTGGGAGGGACTAGCCCTCACCGGGGAGCTGTTTTTT.